The present entry profiles one TCR beta chain with its context. The data are from a study of T-cell reconstitution after alpha-beta-depleted transplantation in children. Unmatched junction bases numbered 8, after V lost 4 bases and J lost 6 bases. CDR3 length: 13 amino acids. The germline V gene has CDR1 DFQATT and CDR2 SNEGSKA (reference sequence). The authors prepared the TCRbeta library with unique molecular identifiers. Using its own MiXCR run on the PCR reads, TCRdb lists one record per CDR3 protein. Of about 500,000 distinct CDR3 sequences in the sample, 30% to 35% were seen once. The chain has TRBV20-1 and TRBJ2-7, with 8 bases aligning to TRBD1. Source: PBMCs from the stem cell graft donor, taken from the stem cell graft. This clonotype originated in a human donor who donated a stem cell graft to a child with aplastic anemia. For the CDR3, the DNA is TGCAGTGCTATTGACAGGGGCAATAGCGAGCAGTACTTC. Residues: CSAIDRGNSEQYF.